Sequencing of this TCR beta chain was carried out in a study of PD-1 blockade in mismatch repair-deficient tumors. All patients were mismatch repair deficient, assessed by either PCR or immunohistochemistry. The table came from immunoSEQ multiplex PCR; TCRdb's copy has only in-frame clones and leaves some out. The repertoire consists of 100,000 to 150,000 clones, with approximately 90% occurring once and the leading ten covering 13%. The sequence came from an adult with mismatch repair-deficient cancer. Source: peripheral blood, taken 44 weeks after starting pembrolizumab.

The CDR3 here is CASSLVARDEQFF. The CDR3 bases are TGTGCCAGCAGCTTAGTCGCGCGGGATGAGCAGTTCTTC. The chain employs TRBV11-3 and TRBJ2-1, with a possible D match to TRBD2 (5 bases). CDR3 length: 13 residues. Germline V gene data show CDR1 as SGHNT and CDR2 as YENEEA. The V gene lost 1 base and the J gene lost 8 bases, with 9 bases spanning the gap.